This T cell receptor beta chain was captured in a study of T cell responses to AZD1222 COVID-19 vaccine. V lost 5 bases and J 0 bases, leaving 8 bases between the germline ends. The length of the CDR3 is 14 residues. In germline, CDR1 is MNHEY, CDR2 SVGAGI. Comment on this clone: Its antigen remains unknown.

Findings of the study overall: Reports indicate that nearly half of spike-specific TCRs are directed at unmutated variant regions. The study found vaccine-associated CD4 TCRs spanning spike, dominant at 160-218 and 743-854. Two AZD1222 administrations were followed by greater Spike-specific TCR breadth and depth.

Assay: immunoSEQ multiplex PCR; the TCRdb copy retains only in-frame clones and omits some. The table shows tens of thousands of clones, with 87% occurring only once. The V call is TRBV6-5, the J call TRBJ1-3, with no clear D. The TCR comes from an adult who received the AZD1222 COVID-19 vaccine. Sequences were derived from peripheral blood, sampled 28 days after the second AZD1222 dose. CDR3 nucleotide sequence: TGTGCCAGCAGTCCACTCAACTCTGGAAACACCATATATTTT. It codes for CASSPLNSGNTIYF.